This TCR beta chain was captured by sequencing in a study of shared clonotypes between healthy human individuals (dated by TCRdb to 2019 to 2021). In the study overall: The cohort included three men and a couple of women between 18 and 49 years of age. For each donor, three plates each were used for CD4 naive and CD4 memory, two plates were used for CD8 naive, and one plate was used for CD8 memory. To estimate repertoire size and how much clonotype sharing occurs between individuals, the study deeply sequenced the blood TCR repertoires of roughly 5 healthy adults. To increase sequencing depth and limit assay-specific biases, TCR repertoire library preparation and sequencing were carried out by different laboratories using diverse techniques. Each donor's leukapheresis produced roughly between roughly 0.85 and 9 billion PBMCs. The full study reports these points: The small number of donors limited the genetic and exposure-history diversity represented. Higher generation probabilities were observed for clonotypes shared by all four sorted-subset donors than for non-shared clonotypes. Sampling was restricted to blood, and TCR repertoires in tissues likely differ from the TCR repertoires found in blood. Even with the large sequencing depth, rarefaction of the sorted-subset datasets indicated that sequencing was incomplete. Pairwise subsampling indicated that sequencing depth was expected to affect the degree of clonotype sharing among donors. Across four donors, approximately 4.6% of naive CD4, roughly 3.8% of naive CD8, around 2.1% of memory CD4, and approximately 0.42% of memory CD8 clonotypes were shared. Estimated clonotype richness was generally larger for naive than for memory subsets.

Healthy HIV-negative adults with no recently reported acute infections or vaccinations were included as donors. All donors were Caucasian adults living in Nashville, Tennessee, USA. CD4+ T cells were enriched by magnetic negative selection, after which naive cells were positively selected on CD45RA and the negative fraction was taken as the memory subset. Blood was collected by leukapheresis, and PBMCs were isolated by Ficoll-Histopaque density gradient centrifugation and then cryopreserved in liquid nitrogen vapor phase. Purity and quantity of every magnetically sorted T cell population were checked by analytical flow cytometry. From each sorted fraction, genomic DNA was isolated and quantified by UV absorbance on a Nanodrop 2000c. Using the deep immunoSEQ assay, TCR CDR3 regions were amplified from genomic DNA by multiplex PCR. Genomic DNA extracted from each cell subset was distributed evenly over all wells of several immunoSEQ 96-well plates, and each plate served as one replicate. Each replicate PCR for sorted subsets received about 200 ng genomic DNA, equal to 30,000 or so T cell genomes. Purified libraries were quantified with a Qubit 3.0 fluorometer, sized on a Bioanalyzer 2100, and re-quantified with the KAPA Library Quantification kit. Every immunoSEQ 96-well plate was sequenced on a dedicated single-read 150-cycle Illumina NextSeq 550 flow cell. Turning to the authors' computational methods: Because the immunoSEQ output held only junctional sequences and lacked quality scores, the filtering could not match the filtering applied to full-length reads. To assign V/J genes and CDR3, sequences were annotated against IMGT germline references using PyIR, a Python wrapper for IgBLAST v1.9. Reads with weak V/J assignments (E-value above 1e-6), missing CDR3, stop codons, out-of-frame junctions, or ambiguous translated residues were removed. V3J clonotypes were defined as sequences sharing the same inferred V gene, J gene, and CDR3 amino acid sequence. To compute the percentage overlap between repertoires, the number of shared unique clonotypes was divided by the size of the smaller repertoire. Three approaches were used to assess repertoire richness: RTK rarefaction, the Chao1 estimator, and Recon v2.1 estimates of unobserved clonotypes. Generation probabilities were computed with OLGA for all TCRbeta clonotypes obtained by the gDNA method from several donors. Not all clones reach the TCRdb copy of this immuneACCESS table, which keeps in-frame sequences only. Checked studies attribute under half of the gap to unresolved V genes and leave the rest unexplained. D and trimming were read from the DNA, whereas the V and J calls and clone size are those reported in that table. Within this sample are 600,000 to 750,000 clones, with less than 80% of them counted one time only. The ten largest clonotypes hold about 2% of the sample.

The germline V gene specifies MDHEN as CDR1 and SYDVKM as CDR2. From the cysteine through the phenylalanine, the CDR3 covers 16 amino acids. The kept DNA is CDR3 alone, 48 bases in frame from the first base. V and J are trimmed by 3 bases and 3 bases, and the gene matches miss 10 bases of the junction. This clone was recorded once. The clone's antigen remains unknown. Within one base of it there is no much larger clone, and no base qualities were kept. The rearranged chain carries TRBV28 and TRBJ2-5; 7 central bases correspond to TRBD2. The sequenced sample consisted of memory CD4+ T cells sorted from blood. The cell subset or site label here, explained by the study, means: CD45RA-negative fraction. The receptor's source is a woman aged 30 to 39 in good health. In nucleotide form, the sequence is TGTGCCAGCAGTTTCTCTCGGTTGGGAGGGAAAGAGACCCAGTACTTC. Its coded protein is CASSFSRLGGKETQYF.